The rows below give T cell receptor beta chains drawn from one sample of a study of OX40 agonist ivuxolimab in advanced cancers. The data were produced by immunoSEQ multiplex PCR, yet TCRdb's version contains in-frame clones alone and is incomplete. The sample gives about 22,000 clones, about 88% of which show up once; 34% is in the top ten. This sample comprised CD4+ or CD8+ T cells sorted from blood, obtained in a trial of the OX40 agonist ivuxolimab. The receptors come from an adult with an advanced solid tumor such as melanoma, head and neck, liver or kidney cancer. CDR3s include the opening cysteine and the closing phenylalanine or tryptophan. Fields, in order: CDR3 length, J gene, clone size, D gene, V gene, CDR3 protein, CDR3 DNA. The D gene is left open where the match is weak. Clone size, where shown, is once, few, many, or a class for clones that have expanded.

>17|TRBJ2-7|.|TRBD2|TRBV7-6
CASSLGAGTSGTYEQYF
TGTGCCAGCAGCTTAGGAGCCGGGACTAGCGGCACCTACGAGCAGTACTTC
>13|TRBJ1-5|few|.|TRBV7-9
CASSLGVDQPQHF
TGTGCCAGCAGCTTAGGGGTGGATCAGCCCCAGCATTTT
>14|TRBJ1-2|.|TRBD1|TRBV2
CASSGTGYNYGYTF
TGTGCCAGCAGTGGGACAGGTTATAACTATGGCTACACCTTC
>14|TRBJ2-2|.|.|TRBV6-5
CASSPGPGTGELFF
TGTGCCAGCAGTCCGGGCCCGGGCACCGGGGAGCTGTTTTTT
>14|TRBJ2-7|.|TRBD1|TRBV25-1
CASSEYYRGYEQYF
TGTGCCAGCAGTGAATATTACAGGGGCTACGAGCAGTACTTC
>13|TRBJ1-2|.|.|TRBV4-3
CASSQDGGNGYTF
TGCGCCAGCAGCCAAGATGGAGGCAATGGCTACACCTTC
>16|TRBJ2-7|.|.|TRBV6-5
CASSYSRRAGYYEQYF
TGTGCCAGCAGTTACTCGAGGCGGGCAGGGTACTACGAGCAGTACTTC
>14|TRBJ2-7|.|.|TRBV11-2
CASSPGGRSFEQYF
TGTGCCAGCAGCCCAGGCGGGCGAAGTTTCGAGCAGTACTTC
>13|TRBJ2-3|once|.|TRBV7-8
CASSLPGTDTQYF
TGTGCCAGCAGCTTACCGGGAACAGATACGCAGTATTTT
>15|TRBJ2-1|.|TRBD2|TRBV5-6
CASSLDSSGYNEQFF
TGTGCCAGCAGCTTGGATTCTAGCGGCTACAATGAGCAGTTCTTC
>14|TRBJ1-1|.|.|TRBV6-1
CASSSQGPNTEAFF
TGTGCCAGCAGTTCCCAGGGACCGAACACTGAAGCTTTCTTT
>14|TRBJ1-4|.|TRBD1|TRBV7-9
CASSFGQGDEKLFF
TGTGCCAGCAGCTTTGGACAGGGAGATGAAAAACTGTTTTTT
>16|TRBJ1-1|.|.|TRBV6-1
CASSEGAVPWGTEAFF
TGTGCCAGCAGTGAAGGGGCAGTGCCCTGGGGAACTGAAGCTTTCTTT
>14|TRBJ1-2|.|.|TRBV7-9
CASSLAGTPYGYTF
TGTGCCAGCAGCTTAGCGGGGACACCCTATGGCTACACCTTC